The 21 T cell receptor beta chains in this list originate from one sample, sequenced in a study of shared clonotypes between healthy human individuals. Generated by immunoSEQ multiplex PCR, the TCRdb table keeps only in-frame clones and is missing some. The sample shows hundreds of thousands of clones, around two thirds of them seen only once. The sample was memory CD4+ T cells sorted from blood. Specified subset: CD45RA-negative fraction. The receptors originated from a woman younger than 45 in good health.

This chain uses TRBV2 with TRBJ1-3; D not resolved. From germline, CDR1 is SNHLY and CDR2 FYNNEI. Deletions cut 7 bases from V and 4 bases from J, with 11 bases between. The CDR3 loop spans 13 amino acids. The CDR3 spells CASKFNAGNTIYF. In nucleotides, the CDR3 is TGTGCCAGCAAATTCAACGCGGGAAACACCATATATTTT.

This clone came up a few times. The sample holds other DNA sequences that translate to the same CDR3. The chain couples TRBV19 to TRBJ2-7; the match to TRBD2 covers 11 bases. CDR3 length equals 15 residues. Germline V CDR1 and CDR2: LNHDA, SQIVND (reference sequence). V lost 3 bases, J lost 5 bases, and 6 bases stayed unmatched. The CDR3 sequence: CASSIIAGGRHEQYF. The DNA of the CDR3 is TGTGCCAGTAGTATCATAGCGGGAGGGAGACACGAGCAGTACTTC.

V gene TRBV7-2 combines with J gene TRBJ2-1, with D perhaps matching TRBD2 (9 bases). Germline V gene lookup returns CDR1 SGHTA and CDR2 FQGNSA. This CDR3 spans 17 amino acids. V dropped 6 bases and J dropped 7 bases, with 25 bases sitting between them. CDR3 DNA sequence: TGTGCCAGCAGGACCAAACAGGGGGTCCTAGCGGGGAATGAGCAGTTCTTC. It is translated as CASRTKQGVLAGNEQFF.

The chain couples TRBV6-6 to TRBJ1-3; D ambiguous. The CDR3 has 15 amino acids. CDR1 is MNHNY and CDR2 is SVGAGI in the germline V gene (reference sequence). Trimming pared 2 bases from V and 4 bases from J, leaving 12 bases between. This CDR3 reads CASSYGEVAGNTIYF. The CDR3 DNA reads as TGTGCCAGCAGTTACGGGGAGGTCGCCGGAAACACCATATATTTT.

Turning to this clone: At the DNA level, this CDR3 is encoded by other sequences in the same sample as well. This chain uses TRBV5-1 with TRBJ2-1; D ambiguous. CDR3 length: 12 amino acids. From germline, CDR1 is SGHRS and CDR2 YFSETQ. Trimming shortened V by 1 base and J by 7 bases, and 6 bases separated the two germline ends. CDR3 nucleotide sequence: TGCGCCAGCAGCTTGCAAGGAAATGAGCAGTTCTTC. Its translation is CASSLQGNEQFF.

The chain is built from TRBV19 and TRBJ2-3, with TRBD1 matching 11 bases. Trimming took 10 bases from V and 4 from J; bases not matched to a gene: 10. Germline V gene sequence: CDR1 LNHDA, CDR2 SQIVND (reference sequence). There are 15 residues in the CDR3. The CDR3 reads CATTLGQGAADTQYF. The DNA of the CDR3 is TGTGCCACTACCCTCGGACAGGGGGCAGCAGATACGCAGTATTTT.

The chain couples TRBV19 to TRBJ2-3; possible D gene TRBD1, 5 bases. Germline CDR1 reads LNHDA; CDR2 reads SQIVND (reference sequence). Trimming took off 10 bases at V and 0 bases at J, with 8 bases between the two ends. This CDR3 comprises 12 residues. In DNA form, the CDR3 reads TGTGCCACCAGACAGAGCACAGATACGCAGTATTTT. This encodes CATRQSTDTQYF.

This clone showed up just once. CDR3 protein: CASSPRGDTEAFF. The DNA for the CDR3 is TGTGCCAGCTCACCAAGGGGGGACACTGAAGCTTTCTTT. V gene TRBV18 combines with J gene TRBJ1-1; D perhaps matches TRBD1 (6 bases). Germline-derived CDR1 and CDR2 are KGHSH and LQKENI. Deletions cut 2 bases from V and 3 bases from J, with 7 bases between. This CDR3 is 13 amino acids long.

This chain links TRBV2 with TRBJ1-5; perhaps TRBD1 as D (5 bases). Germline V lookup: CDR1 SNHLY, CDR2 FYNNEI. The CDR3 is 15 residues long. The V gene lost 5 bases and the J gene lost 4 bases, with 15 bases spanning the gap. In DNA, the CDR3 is TGTGCCAGCAGTCCCGTTTTGGGGGGTAATCAGCCCCAGCATTTT. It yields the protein CASSPVLGGNQPQHF.

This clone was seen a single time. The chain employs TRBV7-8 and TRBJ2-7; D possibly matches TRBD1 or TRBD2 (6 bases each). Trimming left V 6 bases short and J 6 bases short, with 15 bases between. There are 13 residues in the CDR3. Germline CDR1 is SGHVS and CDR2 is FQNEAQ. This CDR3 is CASRFGGGGEQYF. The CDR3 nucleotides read TGTGCCAGCAGATTTGGAGGAGGGGGCGAGCAGTACTTC.

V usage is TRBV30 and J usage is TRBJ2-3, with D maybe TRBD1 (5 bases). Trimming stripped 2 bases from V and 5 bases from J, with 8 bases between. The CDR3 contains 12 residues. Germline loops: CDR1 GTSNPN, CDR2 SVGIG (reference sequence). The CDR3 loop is CAWSRGLDTQYF. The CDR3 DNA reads TGTGCCTGGAGTAGGGGTTTAGATACGCAGTATTTT.

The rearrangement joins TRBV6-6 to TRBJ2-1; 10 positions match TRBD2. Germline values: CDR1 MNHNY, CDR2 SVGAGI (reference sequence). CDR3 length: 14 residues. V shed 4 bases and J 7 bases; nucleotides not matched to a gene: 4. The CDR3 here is CASSSSGSGNEQFF. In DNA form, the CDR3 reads TGTGCCAGCAGTTCTAGCGGGAGTGGTAATGAGCAGTTCTTC.

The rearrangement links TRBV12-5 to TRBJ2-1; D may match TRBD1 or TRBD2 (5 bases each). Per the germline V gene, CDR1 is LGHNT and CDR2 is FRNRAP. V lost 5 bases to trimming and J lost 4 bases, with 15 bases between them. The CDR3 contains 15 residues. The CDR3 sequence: CASGAKGPTYNEQFF. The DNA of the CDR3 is TGTGCTAGTGGTGCGAAGGGACCCACGTACAATGAGCAGTTCTTC.

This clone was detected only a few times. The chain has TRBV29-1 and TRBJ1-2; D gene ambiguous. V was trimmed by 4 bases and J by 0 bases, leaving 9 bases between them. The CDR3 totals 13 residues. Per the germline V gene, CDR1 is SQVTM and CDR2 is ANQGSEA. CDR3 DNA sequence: TGCAGCGTTGGGGTACGTGCTAACTATGGCTACACCTTC. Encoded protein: CSVGVRANYGYTF.

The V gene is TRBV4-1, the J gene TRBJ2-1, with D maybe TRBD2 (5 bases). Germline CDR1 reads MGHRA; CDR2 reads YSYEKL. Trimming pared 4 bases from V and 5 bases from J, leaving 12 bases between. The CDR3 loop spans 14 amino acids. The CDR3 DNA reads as TGCGCCAGCAGCCGGGTGGGAGCCGACAATGAGCAGTTCTTC. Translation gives CASSRVGADNEQFF.

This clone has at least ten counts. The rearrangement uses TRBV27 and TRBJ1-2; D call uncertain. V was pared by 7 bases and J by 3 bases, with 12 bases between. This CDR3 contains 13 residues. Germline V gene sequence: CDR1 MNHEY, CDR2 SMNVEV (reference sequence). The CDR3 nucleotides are TGTGCCAGCAAGGTAAGGTCCTACTATGGCTACACCTTC. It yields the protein CASKVRSYYGYTF.

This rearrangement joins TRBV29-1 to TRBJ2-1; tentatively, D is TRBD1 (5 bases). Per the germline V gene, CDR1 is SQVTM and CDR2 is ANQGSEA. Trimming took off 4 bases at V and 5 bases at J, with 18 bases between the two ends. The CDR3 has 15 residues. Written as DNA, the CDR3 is TGCAGCGTTGGTTTTAGACAGCAGGACAACAATGAGCAGTTCTTC. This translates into CSVGFRQQDNNEQFF.

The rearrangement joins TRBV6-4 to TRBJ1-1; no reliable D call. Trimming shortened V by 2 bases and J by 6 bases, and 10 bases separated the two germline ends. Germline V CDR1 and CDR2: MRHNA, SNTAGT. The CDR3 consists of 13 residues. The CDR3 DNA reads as TGTGCCAGCAGTGACAGGGCAAGCGCTGAAGCTTTCTTT. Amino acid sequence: CASSDRASAEAFF.

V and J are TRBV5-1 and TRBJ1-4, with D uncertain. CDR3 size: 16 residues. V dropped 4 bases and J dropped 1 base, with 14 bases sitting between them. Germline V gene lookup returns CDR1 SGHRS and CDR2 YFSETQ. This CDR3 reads CASSIEYTETNEKLFF. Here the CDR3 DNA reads TGCGCCAGCAGCATAGAATACACGGAAACTAATGAAAAACTGTTTTTT.

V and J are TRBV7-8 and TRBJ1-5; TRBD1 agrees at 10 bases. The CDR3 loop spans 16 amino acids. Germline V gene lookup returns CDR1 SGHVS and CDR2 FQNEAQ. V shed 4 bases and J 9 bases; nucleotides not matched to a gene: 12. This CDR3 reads CASSSEGTGVGMPQHF. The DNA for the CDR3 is TGTGCCAGCAGCTCCGAGGGGACAGGGGTCGGGATGCCCCAGCATTTT.

The CDR3 sequence is CASSLTGQLTSGANVLTF. CDR3 DNA sequence: TGCGCCAGCAGCTTAACGGGACAGTTAACCTCTGGGGCCAACGTCCTGACTTTC. The chain combines TRBV5-1 with TRBJ2-6, with TRBD1 matching over 7 bases. Losses at the gene ends were 2 bases for V and 0 bases for J; bases not matched to a gene: 8. The germline V gene has CDR1 SGHRS and CDR2 YFSETQ. This CDR3 region has 18 residues.